Following are 14 T cell receptor beta chains from one sample sequenced in a study of identical twins. TCRdb recomputed calls from the 5' RACE reads with MiXCR, one row per CDR3 protein. Of 1.5 million to 2 million distinct CDR3 sequences in the sample, about 31% were seen once. The sequencing sample was made of cord blood. The source of these receptors is a newborn girl in good health.

This rearrangement joins TRBV20-1 to TRBJ1-1; no definite D call. Looked up from germline, CDR1 is DFQATT and CDR2 is SNEGSKA (reference sequence). With 4 bases removed from V and 1 base from J, the gap between germline ends came to 7 bases. The CDR3 spans 12 residues. The CDR3 protein is CSATEGNTEAFF. The CDR3 nucleotides read TGCAGTGCTACTGAAGGGAACACTGAAGCTTTCTTT.

The chain links TRBV7-2 to TRBJ2-5; 15 positions agree with TRBD2. The CDR3 covers 18 residues. Looked up from germline, CDR1 is SGHTA and CDR2 is FQGNSA. The trim removed 1 base at V and 2 bases at J, leaving 5 bases unmatched. The CDR3 reads CASSLGGLAGGLQETQYF. The CDR3 bases are TGTGCCAGCAGCTTAGGAGGACTAGCGGGGGGGCTTCAAGAGACCCAGTACTTC.

Concerning this clonotype: The CDR3 end shows no conserved phenylalanine or tryptophan, and so a read error is likely. CDR3 loop: CATSGQGRTDTQYL. In nucleotides, the CDR3 is TGTGCCACCAGTGGGCAGGGACGCACAGATACGCAGTATCTT. The chain has TRBV24-1 and TRBJ2-3; D may be TRBD1 or TRBD2 (5 bases each). CDR1 is KGHDR, CDR2 SFDVKD, per germline. The CDR3 has 14 residues. V was pared by 5 bases and J by 1 base, with 9 bases between.

V usage is TRBV19 and J usage is TRBJ1-1; possible D gene TRBD1, 6 bases. This CDR3 contains 15 residues. CDR1 is LNHDA, CDR2 SQIVND, per germline (reference sequence). V lost 1 base and J 0 bases, leaving 9 bases between the germline ends. The CDR3 protein is CASSIGRGLNTEAFF. Here the CDR3 DNA reads TGTGCCAGTAGTATAGGCAGGGGCCTGAACACTGAAGCTTTCTTT. The entire variable domain, with the rest obtained from reference TRBV19 and TRBJ1-1, is as follows: DGGITQSPKYLFRKEGQNVTLSCEQNLNHDAMYWYRQDPGQGLRLIYYSQIVNDFQKGDIAEGYSVSREKKESFPLTVTSAQKNPTAFYLCASSIGRGLNTEAFFGQGTRLTVV.

This clonotype was counted a few times. This chain uses TRBV27 with TRBJ1-1; D is unresolved. Germline values: CDR1 MNHEY, CDR2 SMNVEV (reference sequence). This CDR3 contains 13 residues. V lost 6 bases and J lost 5, with 13 bases in between. CDR3 DNA sequence: TGTGCCAGCAGGCCCGCGGGGTGGACTGAAGCTTTCTTT. This codes for CASRPAGWTEAFF.

The CDR3 here is CASSLGYRGGRTDTQYF. CDR3 bases: TGTGCCAGCAGCTTGGGATATAGGGGCGGGAGGACAGATACGCAGTATTTT. The chain couples TRBV7-8 to TRBJ2-3; 8 positions agree with TRBD2. V lost 3 bases, J lost 3 bases, and 11 bases stayed unmatched. The CDR3 runs 17 residues. Germline V lookup: CDR1 SGHVS, CDR2 FQNEAQ.

Regarding this clonotype: An end of the junction does not agree with germline; a read error may underlie this. The CDR3 loop reads CASSYRGENTVAFF. In nucleotides, the CDR3 is TGCGCCAGCAGTTACCGGGGAGAGAACACTGTAGCTTTCTTT. The J gene is TRBJ1-1, the V gene TRBV5-1; D unresolved. Germline V gives CDR1 SGHRS, CDR2 YFSETQ. CDR3 length equals 14 residues. The full variable domain, in which reference TRBV5-1 and TRBJ1-1 provide the parts outside the CDR3, is KAGVTQTPRYLIKTRGQQVTLSCSPISGHRSVSWYQQTPGQGLQFLFEYFSETQRNKGNFPGRFSGRQFSNSRSEMNVSTLELGDSALYLCASSYRGENTVAFFGQGTRLTVV.

This clonotype was detected a few times. V usage is TRBV5-1 and J usage is TRBJ2-5; D tentatively reads TRBD1 or TRBD2 (5 bases each). The J call may be in error: the DNA end matches TRBJ2-1 better. Germline CDR1 is SGHRS and CDR2 is YFSETQ. The CDR3 is made up of 16 amino acids. This CDR3 is CASSLVGTRSQETQFF. In DNA, the CDR3 is TGCGCCAGCAGCTTGGTCGGGACGCGGTCCCAAGAGACCCAGTTCTTC.

DNA of the CDR3: TGCGCCAGCAGCTTGGCCCTAACTAGCGGGGGCTCAACAGATACGCAGTATTTT. Translating it yields CASSLALTSGGSTDTQYF. This chain connects TRBV5-1 to TRBJ2-3; TRBD2 matches at 11 bases. Germline trimming cut 0 bases from V and 3 bases from J; bases unmatched to any gene: 9. The CDR3 has 18 residues. Germline V gene data show CDR1 as SGHRS and CDR2 as YFSETQ. Full variable domain (missing parts from reference TRBV5-1 and TRBJ2-3): KAGVTQTPRYLIKTRGQQVTLSCSPISGHRSVSWYQQTPGQGLQFLFEYFSETQRNKGNFPGRFSGRQFSNSRSEMNVSTLELGDSALYLCASSLALTSGGSTDTQYFGPGTRLTVL.

This chain uses TRBV5-1 with TRBJ2-7; D may correspond to TRBD1 or TRBD2 (5 bases each). CDR3 size: 14 residues. Trimming removed 2 bases from V and 2 bases from J, with 11 bases in between. The germline CDR1 and CDR2 sequences are SGHRS and YFSETQ. DNA of the CDR3: TGCGCCAGCAGCTTCCGGGACCAACCCTACGAGCAGTACTTC. Its translation: CASSFRDQPYEQYF.

A few counts support this clonotype. The V gene is TRBV20-1, the J gene TRBJ1-2; 10 nucleotides align to TRBD1. The CDR3 runs 17 residues. Trimming took 1 base from V and 0 from J; bases not matched to a gene: 8. In germline, CDR1 is DFQATT, CDR2 SNEGSKA (reference sequence). The CDR3 coding sequence is TGCAGTGCTAGAGCAGGGGACAGGGGAGGCCCTAACTATGGCTACACCTTC. Its translation: CSARAGDRGGPNYGYTF.

This sequence joins TRBV20-1 and TRBJ1-1; TRBD1 is a possible D gene (5 bases). This CDR3 comprises 13 residues. Germline V gene lookup returns CDR1 DFQATT and CDR2 SNEGSKA (reference sequence). Trimming left V 4 bases short and J 1 base short, with 10 bases between. In nucleotides, the CDR3 is TGCAGTGCTAATGTGGGGGGGAACACTGAAGCTTTCTTT. Translating gives CSANVGGNTEAFF.

The chain has TRBV5-1 and TRBJ2-5, with 9 bases matching TRBD2. Unmatched junction bases numbered 6, after V lost 3 bases and J lost 3 bases. The germline CDR1 and CDR2 sequences are SGHRS and YFSETQ. The CDR3 is 15 residues long. The CDR3 DNA reads TGCGCCAGCAGCTACACTAGCGGGTACAAAGAGACCCAGTACTTC. As protein: CASSYTSGYKETQYF.

This clonotype has only a few counts. This rearrangement joins TRBV6-5 to TRBJ2-5; D gene uncertain. V shed 8 bases and J shed 2 bases, with 12 bases lying between them. The CDR3 has 13 residues. CDR1 is MNHEY, CDR2 SVGAGI, per germline. This CDR3 is CASQSRVQETQYF. The CDR3 coding sequence is TGTGCCAGCCAATCTAGGGTGCAAGAGACCCAGTACTTC.